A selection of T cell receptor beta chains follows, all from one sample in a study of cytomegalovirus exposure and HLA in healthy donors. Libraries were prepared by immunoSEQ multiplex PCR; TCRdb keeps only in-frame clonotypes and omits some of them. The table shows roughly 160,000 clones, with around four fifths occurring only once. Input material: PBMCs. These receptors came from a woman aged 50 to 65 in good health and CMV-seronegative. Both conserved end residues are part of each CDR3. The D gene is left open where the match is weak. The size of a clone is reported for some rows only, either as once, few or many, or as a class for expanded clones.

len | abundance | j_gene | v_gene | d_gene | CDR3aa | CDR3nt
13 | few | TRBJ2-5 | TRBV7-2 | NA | CASSFEGGETQYF | TGTGCCAGCAGCTTCGAAGGCGGCGAGACCCAGTACTTC
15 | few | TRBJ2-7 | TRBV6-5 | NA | CASSLLFGTSYEQYF | TGTGCCAGCAGTCTTCTGTTCGGGACATCCTACGAGCAGTACTTC
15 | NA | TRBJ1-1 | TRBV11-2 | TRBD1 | CASSLVAGGDTEAFF | TGTGCCAGCAGCTTAGTGGCAGGGGGTGACACTGAAGCTTTCTTT
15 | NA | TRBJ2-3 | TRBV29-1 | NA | CSVMGSGESTDTQYF | TGCAGCGTCATGGGGTCAGGGGAATCCACAGATACGCAGTATTTT
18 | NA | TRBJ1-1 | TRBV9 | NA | CASSVGFLGGALITEAFF | TGTGCCAGCAGCGTAGGGTTCCTTGGGGGGGCCCTAATCACTGAAGCTTTCTTT
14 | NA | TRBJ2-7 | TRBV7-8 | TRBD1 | CATQRDRKSYEQYF | TGTGCCACCCAGAGGGACAGGAAATCCTACGAGCAGTACTTC
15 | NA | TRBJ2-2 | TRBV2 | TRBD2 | CASAQLAGNTGELFF | TGTGCCAGCGCCCAACTAGCGGGGAACACCGGGGAGCTGTTTTTT
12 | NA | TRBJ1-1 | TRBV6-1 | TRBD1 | CASNRGPTEAFF | TGTGCCTCGAACAGGGGGCCCACTGAAGCTTTCTTT
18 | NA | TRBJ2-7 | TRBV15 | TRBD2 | CATRSTGTSGGRAYEQYF | TGTGCCACCAGAAGCACCGGGACTAGCGGGGGCCGGGCCTACGAGCAGTACTTC
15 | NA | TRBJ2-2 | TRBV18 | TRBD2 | CASSPSGGNTGELFF | TGTGCCAGCTCACCGAGCGGGGGTAACACCGGGGAGCTGTTTTTT
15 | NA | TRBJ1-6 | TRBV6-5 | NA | CASSLGQGRGSPLHF | TGTGCCAGCAGCCTAGGGCAGGGAAGGGGTTCACCCCTCCACTTT
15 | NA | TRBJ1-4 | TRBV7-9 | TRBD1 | CASSLRPQGGEKLFF | TGTGCCAGCAGCTTACGGCCCCAGGGGGGTGAAAAACTGTTTTTT
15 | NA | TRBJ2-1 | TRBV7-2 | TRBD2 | CASSLGLAGGNEQFF | TGTGCCAGCAGCCTAGGACTAGCGGGGGGAAATGAGCAGTTCTTC
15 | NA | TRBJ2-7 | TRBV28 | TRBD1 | CASSFRDRIFYEQYF | TGTGCCAGCAGTTTCAGGGACAGGATATTCTACGAGCAGTACTTC
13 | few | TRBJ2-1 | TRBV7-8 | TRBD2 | CASSLATSGNPIF | TGTGCCAGCAGCTTAGCGACTAGCGGGAACCCGATCTTC
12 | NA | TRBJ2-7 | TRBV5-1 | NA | CASSWGQYEQYF | TGCGCCAGCAGCTGGGGGCAGTACGAGCAGTACTTC
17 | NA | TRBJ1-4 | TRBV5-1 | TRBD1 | CASSLAPGQGEHEKLFF | TGCGCCAGCAGCTTGGCTCCGGGACAGGGGGAGCATGAAAAACTGTTTTTT
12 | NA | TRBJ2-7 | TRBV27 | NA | CASSFNNYEQYF | TGTGCCAGCAGTTTTAATAACTACGAGCAGTACTTC
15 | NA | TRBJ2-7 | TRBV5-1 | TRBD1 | CASSLVGTGVYEQYF | TGCGCCAGCAGCTTGGTAGGGACAGGGGTTTACGAGCAGTACTTC
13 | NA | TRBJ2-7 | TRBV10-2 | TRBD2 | CASNPAGGKEQYF | TGCGCCAGCAATCCAGCGGGGGGTAAGGAGCAGTACTTC
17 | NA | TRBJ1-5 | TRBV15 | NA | CATSRDPTVTSNQPQHF | TGTGCCACCAGCAGAGATCCGACAGTTACTAGCAATCAGCCCCAGCATTTT
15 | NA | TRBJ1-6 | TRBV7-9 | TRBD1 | CASSHGQAGWVSLHF | TGTGCCAGCAGCCACGGACAGGCAGGCTGGGTATCCCTCCACTTT
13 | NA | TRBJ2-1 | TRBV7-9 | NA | CAWRVSSYNEQFF | TGTGCCTGGCGGGTAAGCTCCTACAATGAGCAGTTCTTC
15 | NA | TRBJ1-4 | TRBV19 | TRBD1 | CASSIPDRGGEKLFF | TGTGCCAGTAGTATCCCGGACAGGGGAGGCGAAAAACTGTTTTTT
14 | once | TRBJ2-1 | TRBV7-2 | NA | CASSLGAANNEQFF | TGTGCCAGCAGCTTAGGGGCAGCCAACAATGAGCAGTTCTTC
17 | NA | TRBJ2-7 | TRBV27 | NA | CASSLSFRGATTYEQYF | TGTGCCAGCAGTTTATCGTTCCGGGGGGCGACCACCTACGAGCAGTACTTC
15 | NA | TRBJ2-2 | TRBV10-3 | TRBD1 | CAIRGQGLNTGELFF | TGTGCCATCAGGGGACAGGGCTTGAACACCGGGGAGCTGTTTTTT
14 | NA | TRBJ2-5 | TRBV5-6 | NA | CASSGGGIGETQYF | TGTGCCAGCAGTGGTGGGGGCATAGGGGAGACCCAGTACTTC
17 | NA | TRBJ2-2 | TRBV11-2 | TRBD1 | CASSTGQGTHRSGELFF | TGTGCCAGCAGCACCGGACAGGGGACCCACAGGTCCGGGGAGCTGTTTTTT
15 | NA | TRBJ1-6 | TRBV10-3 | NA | CAIRAPGSTESPLHF | TGTGCCATCAGAGCCCCCGGGTCTACCGAATCACCCCTCCACTTT
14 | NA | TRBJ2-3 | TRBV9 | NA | CASSADRGPDTQYF | TGTGCCAGCAGCGCTGACAGAGGCCCAGATACGCAGTATTTT
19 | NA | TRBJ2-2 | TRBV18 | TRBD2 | CASSPLGLAGDFNTGELFF | TGTGCCAGCTCACCTCTCGGACTAGCGGGAGATTTTAACACCGGGGAGCTGTTTTTT
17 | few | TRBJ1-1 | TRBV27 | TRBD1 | CASSFAGQVTMNTEAFF | TGTGCCAGCAGTTTCGCGGGACAGGTGACCATGAACACTGAAGCTTTCTTT
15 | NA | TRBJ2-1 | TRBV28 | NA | CASSPPREFYNEQFF | TGTGCCAGCAGCCCCCCTCGGGAGTTCTACAATGAGCAGTTCTTC
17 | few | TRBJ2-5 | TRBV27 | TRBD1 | CASSPGQGVKGQETQYF | TGTGCCAGCAGCCCGGGACAGGGGGTGAAGGGACAAGAGACCCAGTACTTC
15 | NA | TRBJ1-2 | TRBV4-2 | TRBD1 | CASSQPQGAIYGYTF | TGTGCCAGCAGCCAACCCCAGGGGGCGATCTATGGCTACACCTTC
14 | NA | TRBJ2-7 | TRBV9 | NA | CASSPGTPPYEQYF | TGTGCCAGCAGCCCCGGGACACCGCCTTACGAGCAGTACTTC
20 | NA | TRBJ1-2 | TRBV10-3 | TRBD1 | CAISDRGRDHRGTTNYGYTF | TGTGCCATCAGTGATAGGGGACGGGATCACAGGGGGACGACGAACTATGGCTACACCTTC
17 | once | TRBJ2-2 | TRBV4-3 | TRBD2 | CASSPTGLAGLVGELFF | TGCGCCAGCAGTCCAACCGGACTAGCGGGGCTGGTGGGGGAGCTGTTTTTT
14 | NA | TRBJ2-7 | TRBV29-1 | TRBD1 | CSVQTGGASYEQCF | TGCAGCGTGCAAACAGGGGGCGCCTCCTACGAGCAGTGCTTC
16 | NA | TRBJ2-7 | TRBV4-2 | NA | CASSQVVASATYEQYF | TGTGCCAGCAGCCAAGTAGTGGCTAGCGCTACCTACGAGCAGTACTTC
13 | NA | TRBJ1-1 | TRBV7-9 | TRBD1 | CASSAQGDTEAFF | TGTGCCAGCAGCGCCCAGGGGGACACTGAAGCTTTCTTT
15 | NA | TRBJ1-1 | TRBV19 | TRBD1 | CASSILTQGDTEAFF | TGTGCCAGTAGTATCCTCACACAGGGGGACACTGAAGCTTTCTTT
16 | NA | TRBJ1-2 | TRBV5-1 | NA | CASSLDSRFEYYGYTF | TGCGCCAGCAGCTTGGACAGTCGATTCGAGTACTATGGCTACACCTTC
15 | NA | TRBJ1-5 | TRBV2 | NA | CASSVEDYSNQPQHF | TGTGCCAGCAGTGTGGAGGACTATAGCAATCAGCCCCAGCATTTT
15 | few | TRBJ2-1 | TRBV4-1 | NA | CASSQGDNSYNEQFF | TGCGCCAGCAGCCAAGGGGACAACTCCTACAATGAGCAGTTCTTC
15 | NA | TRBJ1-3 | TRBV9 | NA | CASSTRPGSGNTIYF | TGTGCCAGCAGCACCCGCCCAGGGTCTGGAAACACCATATATTTT
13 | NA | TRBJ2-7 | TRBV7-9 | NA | CASSLPGAYEQYF | TGTGCCAGCAGCTTACCAGGGGCCTACGAGCAGTACTTC
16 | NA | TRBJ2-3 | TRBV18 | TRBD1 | CASAPAGTGATDTQYF | TGTGCCAGCGCGCCCGCCGGGACAGGGGCGACAGATACGCAGTATTTT
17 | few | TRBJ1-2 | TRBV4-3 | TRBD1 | CASSQVRDRGWGYGYTF | TGCGCCAGCAGCCAAGTTCGGGACAGGGGATGGGGCTATGGCTACACCTTC
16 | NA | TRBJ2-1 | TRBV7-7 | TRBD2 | CASSLSLLAGVNEQFF | TGTGCTAGCAGCTTAAGCCTACTAGCGGGAGTCAATGAGCAGTTCTTC
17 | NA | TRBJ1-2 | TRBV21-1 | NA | CASSKWCWPGEDYGYTF | TGTGCCAGCAGCAAATGGTGCTGGCCCGGGGAGGACTATGGCTACACCTTC
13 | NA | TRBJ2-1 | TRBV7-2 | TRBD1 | CASSLTGANEQFF | TGTGCCAGCAGCTTGACAGGGGCCAATGAGCAGTTCTTC
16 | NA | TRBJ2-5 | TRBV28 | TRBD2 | CASSLTTSGAQETQYF | TGTGCCAGCAGTCTGACGACTAGCGGGGCTCAAGAGACCCAGTACTTC
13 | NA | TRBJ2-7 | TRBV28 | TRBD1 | CASSRDRGYEQYF | TGTGCCAGCAGTCGGGACAGGGGGTACGAGCAGTACTTC